The 5 T cell receptor beta chains presented below share a single source sample, sequenced in a study of blood T cell repertoires in COVID-19. Produced via immunoSEQ multiplex PCR; TCRdb's table is partial and in-frame only. Of around 300,000 clones detected, around 90% appear once; the ten largest clones hold 3%. Input material: PBMCs or T cells enriched from blood (not recorded which). The receptors derive from a woman aged 45 to 65 who had recovered from COVID-19.

The J gene is TRBJ1-1, the V gene TRBV5-6, with TRBD1 identical over 8 bases. CDR1 and CDR2 from the germline V gene are SGHDT and YYEEEE. This CDR3 has 15 amino acids. With 1 base clipped from V and 5 bases from J, the junction kept 7 bases outside the gene matches. In DNA form, the CDR3 reads TGTGCCAGCAGCTTGTATGGGACAGGAAGAACTGAAGCTTTCTTT. This sequence encodes CASSLYGTGRTEAFF.

V is TRBV11-2 and J is TRBJ2-7, with D possibly matching TRBD2 (6 bases). Germline CDR1 and CDR2: SGHAT and FQNNGV. With 2 bases removed from V and 4 bases from J, the gap between germline ends came to 15 bases. This CDR3 spans 15 amino acids. The DNA of the CDR3 is TGTGCCAGCAGCTTAAATTTCGGAGGGGAGTACGAGCAGTACTTC. Translation: CASSLNFGGEYEQYF.

V and J are TRBV6-2 or TRBV6-3 and TRBJ2-5; D remains unclear. Trimming pared 2 bases from V and 5 bases from J, leaving 12 bases between. CDR3 length: 14 amino acids. Per the germline V gene, CDR1 is MNHEY and CDR2 is SVGEGT. The CDR3 loop reads CASSYASSRETQYF. The CDR3 DNA sequence: TGTGCCAGCAGTTACGCTAGTTCCCGGGAGACCCAGTACTTC.

The chain couples TRBV27 to TRBJ1-3, with 11 bases identical to TRBD1. V shed 5 bases, J shed 7 bases, and the junction held 7 bases outside the gene matches. The CDR3 is 15 amino acids. Per the germline V gene, CDR1 is MNHEY and CDR2 is SMNVEV (reference sequence). This CDR3 is CASSPRTGGLNTIYF. The CDR3 DNA is TGTGCCAGCAGTCCCAGGACAGGGGGCTTGAACACCATATATTTT.

The chain joins TRBV18 to TRBJ1-5; D possibly corresponds to TRBD1 (6 bases). Germline loops: CDR1 KGHSH, CDR2 LQKENI. The CDR3 runs 15 residues. V was cut by 5 bases and J by 10 bases, with 21 bases left in between. The CDR3 DNA reads TGTGCCAGCTCAACGGCTGACAGGTTTAGAGAACCCCAGCATTTT. Translating it yields CASSTADRFREPQHF. The complete variable domain, with remaining parts taken from reference TRBV18 and TRBJ1-5, reads NAGVMQNPRHLVRRRGQEARLRCSPMKGHSHVYWYRQLPEEGLKFMVYLQKENIIDESGMPKERFSAEFPKEGPSILRIQQVVRGDSAAYFCASSTADRFREPQHFGDGTRLSIL.